This T cell receptor (beta chain) was obtained from a study of identifying expanded T cells in peripheral blood. This clone was detected once. TCRdb's table, derived via immunoSEQ multiplex PCR, lists solely in-frame clones and lacks some. Among more than 95,000 clones listed, around four fifths were seen once. The clonotype comes from a person aged 18 to 75 in good health. The sequencing sample was made of blood.

CDR3 DNA sequence: TGTGCCAGCAGCTCACCTTGGGACAGGGTGGGAGAGAATGAAAAACTGTTTTTT. It is translated as CASSSPWDRVGENEKLFF. The chain uses TRBV7-9 and TRBJ1-4; 9 nucleotides agree with TRBD1. CDR1 is SEHNR and CDR2 is FQNEAQ in the germline V gene (reference sequence). Trimming removed 4 bases from V and 5 bases from J; junction bases left unmatched: 14. The CDR3 spans 18 residues.